This entry describes one T cell receptor beta chain. Its antigen is as yet unknown. Losses at the gene ends were 6 bases for V and 6 bases for J; bases not matched to a gene: 5. Germline V gene lookup returns CDR1 MNHEY and CDR2 SVGAGI. The CDR3 is 13 amino acids. Expansion with viral peptide pools was applied to antigen-specific CD4+ T cells by the ViraFEST assay prior to sequencing. The culture ran for 10 days, and then CD4+ T cells were isolated. Either the BNT162b2 or mRNA-1273 vaccine was given to participants in two doses. The data stem from a study of vaccination effects on CD4 cells after COVID-19. Generated by immunoSEQ multiplex PCR, the TCRdb table keeps only in-frame clones and is missing some. The sample has about 33,000 clones; 72% are singletons.

V is TRBV6-5 and J is TRBJ1-2, with 9 bases lining up with TRBD1. The sequences come from CD4+ T cells from PBMCs cultured with HCoV-229E spike peptides, collected after COVID-19 vaccination. This TCR derives from a human donor who received a COVID-19 vaccine. In nucleotides, the CDR3 is TGTGCCAGCAGACAGGGGGCGATCGATGGCTACACCTTC. It translates to CASRQGAIDGYTF.